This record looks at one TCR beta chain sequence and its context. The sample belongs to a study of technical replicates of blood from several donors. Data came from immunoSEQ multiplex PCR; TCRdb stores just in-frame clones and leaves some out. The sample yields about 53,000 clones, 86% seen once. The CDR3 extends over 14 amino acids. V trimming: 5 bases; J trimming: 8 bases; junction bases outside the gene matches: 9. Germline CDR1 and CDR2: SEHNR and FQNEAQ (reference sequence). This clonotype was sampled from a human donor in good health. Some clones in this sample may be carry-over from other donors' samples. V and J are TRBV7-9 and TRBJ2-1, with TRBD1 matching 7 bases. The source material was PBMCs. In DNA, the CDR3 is TGTGCCAGCAGCCCCCGACGACAGGGAGATGAGCAGTTCTTC. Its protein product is CASSPRRQGDEQFF.